This T cell receptor beta chain emerged from a study of blood T cell repertoires in COVID-19. Across the study: Nucleic acid was either cDNA or gDNA, and it came from T cells, B-cell-depleted T cells, or PBMCs.

Germline V gives CDR1 ENHRY, CDR2 SYGVKD. The CDR3 length is 13 residues. V lost 10 bases to trimming and J lost 5 bases, with 17 bases between them. In the authors' methods: Amplification of reference gene primers provided the estimated nucleated cell counts. Clones were sequenced by immunoSEQ multiplex PCR, and TCRdb holds only the in-frame ones, with some missing. V and J calls plus clone size are reproduced from that table; the DNA served to infer D and trimming. The sample shows about 80,000 clones, more than 70% of them seen only once. This clone appeared a few times. The source of this sequence is a man in his 70s with active or convalescent COVID-19. This rearrangement joins TRBV10-3 to TRBJ2-5, with D possibly TRBD1 on 6 matching bases. The specimen was peripheral blood. CDR3 DNA: TGTGCCACCGACTCATCAAGGGGGGAGACCCAGTACTTC. This codes for CATDSSRGETQYF.